This entry describes one T cell receptor (beta chain). Its target is not known. This record comes from a study of cytomegalovirus exposure and HLA in healthy donors. Whole-study context: Caucasian-associated ancestry cluster membership applied to approximately 80% of under 450 genotyped donors.

Study-wide results and caveats: A later analysis revealed that TCR association rates differed between HLA loci, peaking at DRB1 and bottoming out at HLA-C.

13 Jbeta primers and 60 Vbeta primers were used for the PCR. TCRdb keeps only in-frame clones here, not all; method: immunoSEQ multiplex PCR. The sample consists of about 160,000 clones, approximately 80% of them appearing once. All the people who gave samples were healthy bone marrow donors. Sequenced sample: PBMCs. The clonotype originates from a woman aged 50 to 60 in good health and CMV-seropositive.

In DNA form, the CDR3 reads TGTGCCAGTAGTTCTCCAGGGGAGTCCTACGAGCAGTACTTC. This translates into CASSSPGESYEQYF. J is TRBJ2-7 and V is TRBV19; D might be TRBD1 (6 bases). Germline V gives CDR1 LNHDA, CDR2 SQIVND (reference sequence). The germline V and J ends were trimmed by 5 bases and 1 base, with 12 bases remaining between them. This CDR3 region has 14 residues.